The subject of this entry is one T cell receptor (beta chain). Its antigen is unknown. The germline V gene encodes CDR1 SGHTA and CDR2 FQGNSA. The ends were cut back, 1 base at V and 8 bases at J, with 17 bases in the middle. CDR3 length: 15 residues. This sample is drawn from a study of blood T cells in healthy people across ages. The use of a sample-barcoded 5' primer and a J-beta primer mix characterized a second PCR of roughly 7 to 11 cycles. Using its own MiXCR run on the 5' RACE reads, TCRdb lists one record per CDR3 protein. The profile shows about 750,000 distinct CDR3 sequences, roughly 50% of them singletons. Notes on the study in general: A greater number of naive CD4+ cells and higher diversity distinguished long-lived donors from aged donors.

The sample consisted of blood. This receptor was taken from a man older than 75 in good health. The chain couples TRBV7-2 to TRBJ1-2; possible D gene TRBD1, 5 bases. In DNA, the CDR3 is TGTGCCAGCAGCTTAGAGGACGGCAGGGAAAGCGGCTACACCTTC. Its translation is CASSLEDGRESGYTF.